Included here is one T cell receptor beta chain sequence, with context. These data come from a study of Tregs in tolerant kidney transplant recipients. Clones were read by immunoSEQ multiplex PCR, and TCRdb kept only the in-frame ones, dropping some. In the table there are roughly 250,000 clones, roughly 84% of which are singletons. CDR3 length equals 18 residues. The V segment lost 0 bases and the J segment 1 base; nucleotides outside the gene matches: 5. Germline V gene lookup returns CDR1 SGDLS and CDR2 YYNGEE. The sequence derives from a human donor in good health. The sequencing input was CD4+ T cells from blood. V is TRBV9 and J is TRBJ2-1; TRBD2 aligns across 12 bases. The CDR3 protein is CASSVGLAGGRSYNEQFF. In DNA form, the CDR3 reads TGTGCCAGCAGCGTAGGGCTAGCGGGGGGGCGGTCCTACAATGAGCAGTTCTTC.